This record looks at one TCR beta chain sequence and its context. Its antigen remains unknown. This entry is derived from a study of cytomegalovirus exposure and HLA in healthy donors. Broader study findings: In a later analysis, HLA-C alleles had the fewest associated TCRs, DRB1 alleles the most. Researchers reportedly found TCR beta sequences accurately predicted most subjects' HLA-A and HLA-B alleles.

The PCR employed 60 Vbeta primers together with 13 Jbeta primers. Using immunoSEQ multiplex PCR, the repertoire was profiled, and TCRdb retains in-frame clones only, with some absent. The sample records about 200,000 clones, 70% to 85% being singletons. This CDR3 has 12 residues. Sequencing was done on a sample of PBMCs. This clonotype was sampled from a woman younger than 45 in good health and CMV-seropositive. The gene calls are TRBV12-2 and TRBJ2-7; the table gives TRBD2 as D, unverified against the DNA. TRBV12-2 is flagged as a pseudogene. The CDR3 reads CASRLFAYEQYF. CDR3 nucleotide sequence: TGTGCAAGTCGCTTATTCGCCTACGAGCAGTACTTC.